These 8 T cell receptor beta chains share one sample of origin, sequenced in a study of cytomegalovirus exposure and HLA in healthy donors. 60 Vbeta and 13 Jbeta primers were used in PCR. Data came from immunoSEQ multiplex PCR; TCRdb stores just in-frame clones and leaves some out. Of approximately 53,000 clones listed, around 70% are singletons. Specimen: PBMCs. The receptors derive from a woman aged 50 to 65 in good health and CMV-seronegative.

This chain uses TRBV28 with TRBJ1-4, with D uncertain. Germline V lookup: CDR1 MDHEN, CDR2 SYDVKM. V shed 1 base and J shed 2 bases, with 8 bases lying between them. The CDR3 totals 15 residues. DNA for the CDR3: TGTGCCAGCAGTTTATCGGGGATGACTAATGAAAAACTGTTTTTT. Translating gives CASSLSGMTNEKLFF. Full variable domain (outside the CDR3, taken from reference TRBV28 and TRBJ1-4): DVKVTQSSRYLVKRTGEKVFLECVQDMDHENMFWYRQDPGLGLRLIYFSYDVKMKEKGDIPEGYSVSREKKERFSLILESASTNQTSMYLCASSLSGMTNEKLFFGSGTQLSVL.

The rearrangement joins TRBV28 to TRBJ2-3, with 12 bases that match TRBD2. The length of the CDR3 is 15 residues. Germline V CDR1 and CDR2: MDHEN, SYDVKM. With 4 bases clipped from V and 7 bases from J, the junction kept 6 bases outside the gene matches. The DNA of the CDR3 is TGTGCCAGCAGTTCCGGGACTAGCGGGCCTTATACGCAGTATTTT. Residues: CASSSGTSGPYTQYF. Filled out from reference TRBV28 and TRBJ2-3, the complete variable domain reads DVKVTQSSRYLVKRTGEKVFLECVQDMDHENMFWYRQDPGLGLRLIYFSYDVKMKEKGDIPEGYSVSREKKERFSLILESASTNQTSMYLCASSSGTSGPYTQYFGPGTRLTVL.

The CDR3 spells CASSLPTAGNVEKLFF. CDR3 in DNA: TGTGCCAGCAGTTTACCGACGGCAGGGAATGTAGAAAAACTGTTTTTT. The V and J genes are TRBV28 and TRBJ1-4; tentative D call: TRBD1 (5 bases). Germline lookup yields CDR1 MDHEN and CDR2 SYDVKM. V was shortened by 2 bases and J by 8 bases, with 18 bases between the two germline ends. The CDR3 consists of 16 residues.

The chain carries TRBV2 and TRBJ1-3; D perhaps matches TRBD1 (5 bases). The CDR3 is made up of 14 amino acids. V was clipped by 4 bases and J by 3 bases, with 10 bases between them. Germline-derived CDR1 and CDR2 are SNHLY and FYNNEI. In nucleotides, the CDR3 is TGTGCCAGCAGTGGCGGCAGGGATGGAAACACCATATATTTT. Amino acids: CASSGGRDGNTIYF.

This chain links TRBV28 with TRBJ1-1, with 7 bases identical to TRBD1. The V segment lost 5 bases and the J segment 3 bases; nucleotides outside the gene matches: 12. Germline values: CDR1 MDHEN, CDR2 SYDVKM. CDR3 length: 16 amino acids. DNA of the CDR3: TGTGCCAGCAGTCCGACAGGGTGGAATTTGTACACTGAAGCTTTCTTT. Its protein product is CASSPTGWNLYTEAFF.

This clone was counted only a few times. The chain combines TRBV19 with TRBJ2-3, with TRBD2 identical over 8 bases. The J segment lost 3 bases and the V segment lost 9 bases, leaving 8 bases of the junction unmatched. Germline-derived CDR1 and CDR2 are LNHDA and SQIVND (reference sequence). The CDR3 sequence is 14 residues long. CDR3 DNA sequence: TGTGCCAGCGCGGGAGGCCGAGAGACAGATACGCAGTATTTT. As protein: CASAGGRETDTQYF.

The J gene is TRBJ2-4, the V gene TRBV7-2; weak D call: TRBD2 (6 bases). This CDR3 contains 13 residues. Germline-derived CDR1 and CDR2 are SGHTA and FQGNSA. Trimming took off 5 bases at V and 10 bases at J, with 15 bases between the two ends. The CDR3 loop is CASSTRLVDIQYF. The CDR3 nucleotides are TGTGCCAGCAGCACCAGACTAGTTGATATTCAGTACTTC.

V is TRBV19 and J is TRBJ2-5; 10 nucleotides align to TRBD1. Germline V gene data show CDR1 as LNHDA and CDR2 as SQIVND (reference sequence). The CDR3 sequence is 15 residues long. Trimming removed 1 base from V and 5 bases from J; junction bases left unmatched: 4. Here the CDR3 DNA reads TGTGCCAGTAGTATAGGGACAGGGGGATTGGAGACCCAGTACTTC. It yields the protein CASSIGTGGLETQYF.